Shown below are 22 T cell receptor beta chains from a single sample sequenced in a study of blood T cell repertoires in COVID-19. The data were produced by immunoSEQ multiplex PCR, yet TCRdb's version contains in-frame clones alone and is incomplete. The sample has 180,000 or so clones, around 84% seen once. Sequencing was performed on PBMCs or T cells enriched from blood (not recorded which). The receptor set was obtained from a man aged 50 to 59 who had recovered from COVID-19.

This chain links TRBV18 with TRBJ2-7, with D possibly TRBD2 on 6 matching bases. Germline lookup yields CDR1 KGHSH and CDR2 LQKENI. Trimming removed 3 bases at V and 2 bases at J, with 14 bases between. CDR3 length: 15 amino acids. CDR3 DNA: TGTGCCAGCTCACCGTCCCCGGGGGTCACCTACGAGCAGTACTTC. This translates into CASSPSPGVTYEQYF.

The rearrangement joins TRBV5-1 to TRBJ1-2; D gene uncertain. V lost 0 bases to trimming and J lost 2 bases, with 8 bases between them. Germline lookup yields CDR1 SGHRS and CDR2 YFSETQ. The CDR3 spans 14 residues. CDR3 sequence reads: CASSLVNRNYGYTF. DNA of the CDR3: TGCGCCAGCAGCTTGGTCAACAGAAACTATGGCTACACCTTC.

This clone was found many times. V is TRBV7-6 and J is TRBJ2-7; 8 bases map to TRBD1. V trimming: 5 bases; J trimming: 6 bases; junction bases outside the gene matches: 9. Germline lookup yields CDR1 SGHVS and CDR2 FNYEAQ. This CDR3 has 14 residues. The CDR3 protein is CASSPRQGLREQYF. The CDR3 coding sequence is TGTGCCAGCAGCCCTCGACAGGGGTTACGCGAGCAGTACTTC.

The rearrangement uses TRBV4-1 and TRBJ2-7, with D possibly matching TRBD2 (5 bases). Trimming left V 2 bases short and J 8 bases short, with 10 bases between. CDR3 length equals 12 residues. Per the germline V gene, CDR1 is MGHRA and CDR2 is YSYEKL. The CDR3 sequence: CASSQSPGKQYF. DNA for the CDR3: TGCGCCAGCAGCCAATCTCCGGGGAAGCAGTACTTC.

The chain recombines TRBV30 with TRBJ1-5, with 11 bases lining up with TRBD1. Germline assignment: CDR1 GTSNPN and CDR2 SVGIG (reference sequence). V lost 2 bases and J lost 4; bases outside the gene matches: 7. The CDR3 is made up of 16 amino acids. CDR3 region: CAWSPMDRGQNQPQHF. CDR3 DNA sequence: TGTGCCTGGAGTCCGATGGACAGGGGGCAGAATCAGCCCCAGCATTTT.

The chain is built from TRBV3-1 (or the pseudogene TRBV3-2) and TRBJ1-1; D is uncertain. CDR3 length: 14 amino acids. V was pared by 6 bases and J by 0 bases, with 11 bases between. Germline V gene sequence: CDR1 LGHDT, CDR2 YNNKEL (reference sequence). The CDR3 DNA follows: TGTGCCAGCAGGCGAAACGCCCTGAACACTGAAGCTTTCTTT. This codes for CASRRNALNTEAFF.

CDR3: CATSDPTGSYTGELFF. DNA of the CDR3: TGTGCCACCAGTGATCCGACAGGGTCATACACCGGGGAGCTGTTTTTT. The gene calls are TRBV24-1 and TRBJ2-2; the match to TRBD1 covers 7 bases. Germline V CDR1 and CDR2: KGHDR, SFDVKD. V lost 3 bases and J lost 3; bases outside the gene matches: 6. The CDR3 has 16 amino acids.

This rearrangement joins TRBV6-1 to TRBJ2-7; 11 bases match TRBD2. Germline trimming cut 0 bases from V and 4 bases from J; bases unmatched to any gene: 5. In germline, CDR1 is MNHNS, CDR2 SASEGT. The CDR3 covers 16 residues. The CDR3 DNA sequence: TGTGCCAGCAGTGAAGCGGGGACTAGCGGCTGGTACGAGCAGTACTTC. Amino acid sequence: CASSEAGTSGWYEQYF.

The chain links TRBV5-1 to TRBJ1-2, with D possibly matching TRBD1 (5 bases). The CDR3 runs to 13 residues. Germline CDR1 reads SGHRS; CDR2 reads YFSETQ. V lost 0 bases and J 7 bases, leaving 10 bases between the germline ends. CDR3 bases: TGCGCCAGCAGCTTGGCCCAGGGCTTTGGCTACACCTTC. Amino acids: CASSLAQGFGYTF.

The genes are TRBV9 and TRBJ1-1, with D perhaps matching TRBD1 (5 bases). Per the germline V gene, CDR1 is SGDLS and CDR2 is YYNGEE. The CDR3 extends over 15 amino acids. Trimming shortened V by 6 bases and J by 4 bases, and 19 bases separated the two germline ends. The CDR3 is CASTVLQGKGTEAFF. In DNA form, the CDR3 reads TGTGCCAGCACCGTTCTTCAGGGAAAAGGCACTGAAGCTTTCTTT.

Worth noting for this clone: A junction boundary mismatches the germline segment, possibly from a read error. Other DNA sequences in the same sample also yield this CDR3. CDR3 sequence reads: CASSQGLEVYGYTF. In DNA, the CDR3 is TGTGCTAGCAGCCAAGGGTTGGAGGTCTATGGCTACACCTTC. The V and J genes are TRBV3-1 (or the pseudogene TRBV3-2) and TRBJ1-2; D is undetermined. Germline V CDR1 and CDR2: LGHDT, YNNKEL (reference sequence). This CDR3 spans 14 amino acids.

CDR3 sequence reads: CASTTWIQKTYEQYF. DNA of the CDR3: TGTGCCAGCACTACCTGGATACAGAAAACCTACGAGCAGTACTTC. The chain links TRBV28 to TRBJ2-7; D unresolved. The CDR3 is 15 amino acids. CDR1 and CDR2 from the germline V gene are MDHEN and SYDVKM. V gave up 7 bases and J gave up 2 bases, with 18 bases separating them.

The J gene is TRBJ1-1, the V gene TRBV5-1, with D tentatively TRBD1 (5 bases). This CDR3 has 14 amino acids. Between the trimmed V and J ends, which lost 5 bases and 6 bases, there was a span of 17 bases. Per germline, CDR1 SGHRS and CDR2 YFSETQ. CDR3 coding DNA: TGCGCCAGCAGTCTGAGCGGGGGAGGCGCTGAAGCTTTCTTT. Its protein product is CASSLSGGGAEAFF.

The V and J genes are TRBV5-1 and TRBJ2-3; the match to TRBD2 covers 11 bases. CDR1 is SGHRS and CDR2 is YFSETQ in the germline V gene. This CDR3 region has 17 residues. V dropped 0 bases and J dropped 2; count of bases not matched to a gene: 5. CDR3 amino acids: CASSLVSSGGPTDTQYF. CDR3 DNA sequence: TGCGCCAGCAGCTTGGTTTCTAGCGGGGGGCCCACAGATACGCAGTATTTT. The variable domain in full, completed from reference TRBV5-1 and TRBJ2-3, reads KAGVTQTPRYLIKTRGQQVTLSCSPISGHRSVSWYQQTPGQGLQFLFEYFSETQRNKGNFPGRFSGRQFSNSRSEMNVSTLELGDSALYLCASSLVSSGGPTDTQYFGPGTRLTVL.

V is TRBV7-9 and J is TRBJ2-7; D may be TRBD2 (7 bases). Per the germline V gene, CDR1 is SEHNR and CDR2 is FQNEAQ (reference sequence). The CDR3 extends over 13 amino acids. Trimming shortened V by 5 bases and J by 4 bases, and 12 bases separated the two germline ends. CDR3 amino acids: CASSARGAYEQYF. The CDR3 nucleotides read TGTGCCAGCAGCGCTCGGGGGGCGTACGAGCAGTACTTC.

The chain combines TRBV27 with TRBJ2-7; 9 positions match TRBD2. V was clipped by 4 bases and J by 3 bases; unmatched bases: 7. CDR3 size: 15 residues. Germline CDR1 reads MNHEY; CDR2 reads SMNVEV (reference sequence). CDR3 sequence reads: CASSSAGGIFYEQYF. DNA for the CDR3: TGTGCCAGCAGTTCGGCGGGGGGGATATTCTACGAGCAGTACTTC.

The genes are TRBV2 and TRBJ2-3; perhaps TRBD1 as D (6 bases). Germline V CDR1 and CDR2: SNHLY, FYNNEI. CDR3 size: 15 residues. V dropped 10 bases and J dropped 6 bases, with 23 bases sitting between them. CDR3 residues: CAITSRDTISDTQYF. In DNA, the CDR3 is TGTGCCATCACTTCCCGGGACACAATATCCGATACGCAGTATTTT. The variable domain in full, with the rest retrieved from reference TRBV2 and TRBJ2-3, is EPEVTQTPSHQVTQMGQEVILRCVPISNHLYFYWYRQILGQKVEFLVSFYNNEISEKSEIFDDQFSVERPDGSNFTLKIRSTKLEDSAMYFCAITSRDTISDTQYFGPGTRLTVL.

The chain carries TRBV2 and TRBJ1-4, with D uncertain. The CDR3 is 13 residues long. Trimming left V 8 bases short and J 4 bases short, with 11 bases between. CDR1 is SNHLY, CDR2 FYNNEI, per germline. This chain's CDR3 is CASGGNLNEKLFF. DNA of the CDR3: TGTGCCAGCGGCGGGAACCTTAATGAAAAACTGTTTTTT.

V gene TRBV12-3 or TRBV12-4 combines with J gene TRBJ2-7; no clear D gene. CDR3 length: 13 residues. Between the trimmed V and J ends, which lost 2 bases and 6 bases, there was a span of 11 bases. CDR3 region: CASSLNYRFEQYF. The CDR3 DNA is TGTGCCAGCAGTTTAAACTACCGGTTCGAGCAGTACTTC.

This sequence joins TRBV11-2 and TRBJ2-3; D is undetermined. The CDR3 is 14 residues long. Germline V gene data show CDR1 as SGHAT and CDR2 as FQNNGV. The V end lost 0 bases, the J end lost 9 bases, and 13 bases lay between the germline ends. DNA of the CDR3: TGTGCCAGCAGCTTAGATTCCTACAGATACACGCAGTATTTT. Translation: CASSLDSYRYTQYF. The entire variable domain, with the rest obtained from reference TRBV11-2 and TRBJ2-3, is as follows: EAGVAQSPRYKIIEKRQSVAFWCNPISGHATLYWYQQILGQGPKLLIQFQNNGVVDDSQLPKDRFSAERLKGVDSTLKIQPAKLEDSAVYLCASSLDSYRYTQYFGPGTRLTVL.

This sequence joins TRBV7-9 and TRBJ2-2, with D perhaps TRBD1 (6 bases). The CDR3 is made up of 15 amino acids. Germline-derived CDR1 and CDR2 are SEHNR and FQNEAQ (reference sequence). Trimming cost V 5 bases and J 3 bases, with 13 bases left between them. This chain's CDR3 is CASSQDRRHTGELFF. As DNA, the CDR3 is TGTGCCAGCAGCCAGGACAGAAGACACACCGGGGAGCTGTTTTTT.

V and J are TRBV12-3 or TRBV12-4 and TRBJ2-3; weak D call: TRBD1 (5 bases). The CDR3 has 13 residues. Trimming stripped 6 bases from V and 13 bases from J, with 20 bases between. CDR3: CASSRLQGFQEYF. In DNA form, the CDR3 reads TGTGCCAGCAGCCGGCTCCAGGGTTTTCAGGAGTATTTT.